This TCR beta chain appears in the sequencing data of a study of blood T cell repertoires in COVID-19. Study in general: Some COVID-19 samples were acute and others convalescent; all came from the United States, Italy and Spain. Sample material is recorded as cDNA or gDNA derived from T cells, B-cell-depleted T cells, or PBMCs.

In Cohort 3, a recovered donor had either two negative PCRs, clearance, or symptom resolution. The V end was cut by 2 bases, the J end by 5 bases, with 19 bases between. Germline CDR1 is SGDLS and CDR2 is YYNGEE. This CDR3 has 16 residues. This clone appeared once. Authors' analysis steps: Using reference gene primer amplification, nucleated cell counts were estimated. Data came from immunoSEQ multiplex PCR; TCRdb stores just in-frame clones and leaves some out. Clone size and V and J calls were adopted from that table, with D and trimming inferred from the DNA. The table records some 130,000 clones, 86% of them present only once.

This TCR came from a man aged 50-59 years who had recovered from COVID-19. Sequencing was done on a sample of PBMCs or T cells enriched from blood (not recorded which). The chain carries TRBV9 and TRBJ2-5, with a possible D match to TRBD2 (7 bases). CDR3: CASSVHHGGGRETQYF. As DNA, the CDR3 is TGTGCCAGCAGCGTCCATCATGGGGGGGGCAGGGAGACCCAGTACTTC.